This entry describes one T cell receptor (beta chain). The V end lost 5 bases, the J end lost 6 bases, and 14 bases lay between the germline ends. The germline CDR1 and CDR2 sequences are LNHDA and SQIVND (reference sequence). The CDR3 runs to 14 residues. The data were taken from a study of T cell responses to AZD1222 COVID-19 vaccine. Researchers grouped second doses given at about 4 or about 12 weeks into one pool. This table comes from immunoSEQ multiplex PCR, and its TCRdb copy is limited to in-frame clones, with some not included. The sample contains over 100,000 clones, roughly 88% of which appear only once.

This clonotype was obtained from an adult who received the AZD1222 COVID-19 vaccine. The specimen was peripheral blood, collected 28 days after the second AZD1222 dose. The gene calls are TRBV19 and TRBJ1-5, with D unclear. CDR3 nucleotides: TGTGCCAGTAGTCCAGAAAGAACTGGTCAGCCCCAGCATTTT. Protein: CASSPERTGQPQHF.